The present TCR beta chain was sequenced within a study of blood T cell repertoires in COVID-19. Whole-study context: From T cells, B-cell-depleted T cells, or PBMCs came the material, which was cDNA or gDNA.

Some clones are missing from TCRdb's copy, which holds only in-frame ones; the method was immunoSEQ multiplex PCR. The sample has around 72,000 clones; 65% to 85% are singletons. Sequenced input: peripheral blood. The sequence was obtained from a woman aged 60-70 years with acute or convalescent COVID-19.

Here the CDR3 reads CASSEARGGTNNEQFF. Here the CDR3 DNA reads TGTGCCAGCAGTGAAGCCCGGGGGGGCACAAACAATGAGCAGTTCTTC. The J gene is TRBJ2-1, the V gene TRBV6-1, with 8 bases lining up with TRBD2. CDR1 is MNHNS, CDR2 SASEGT, per germline. This CDR3 spans 16 amino acids. The ends lost 0 bases at V and 5 bases at J; junction bases unmatched: 6.